These T cell receptor beta chains were read from a single sample in a study of spatial heterogeneity in lung cancer. TCRdb used MiXCR to reprocess the 5' RACE reads, holding one entry per CDR3 protein. Of 39,000 or so distinct CDR3 sequences listed, around 7.5% are singletons. Specimen: PBMCs, collected at surgery. The receptors were sampled from a male donor with early-stage non-small cell lung cancer. Both conserved end residues are trimmed from each CDR3. Each record gives: V gene, CDR3 protein.

v_gene: TRBV3-1; CDR3aa: ASSRNRGRETQY
v_gene: TRBV5-1; CDR3aa: ASSQGQGAQNTEAF
v_gene: TRBV20-1; CDR3aa: SAPDPGQDSYEQY
v_gene: TRBV7-2; CDR3aa: ASSLGLGKTQY
v_gene: TRBV12-3/TRBV12-4; CDR3aa: ASSLAGFGTKNIQY
v_gene: TRBV7-2; CDR3aa: ASSLGLTSTDTQY
v_gene: TRBV7-9; CDR3aa: ASSLVAGTGLQETQY
v_gene: TRBV29-1; CDR3aa: SVRGRPGLPISYNEQF
v_gene: TRBV20-1; CDR3aa: SARDTTRGNQPQH
v_gene: TRBV5-4; CDR3aa: ASSAGGQETQY
v_gene: TRBV7-9; CDR3aa: ASSSPIRTVSTYEQY
v_gene: TRBV20-1; CDR3aa: SALPLAGQETQY
v_gene: TRBV4-1; CDR3aa: ASSHPGQGGGYT
v_gene: TRBV25-1; CDR3aa: ASSEGGRAGSDTQY
v_gene: TRBV6-2/TRBV6-3; CDR3aa: ASRSPGNDGSRDTEAF
v_gene: TRBV28; CDR3aa: ASSSSLSNQPQH
v_gene: TRBV4-1; CDR3aa: ASSQELQGTAGYT
v_gene: TRBV12-5; CDR3aa: ASGLVGGLETQY
v_gene: TRBV4-3; CDR3aa: ASSQDLAGPGNTIY
v_gene: TRBV2; CDR3aa: ASRSGGNEQF
v_gene: TRBV7-2; CDR3aa: ASSLSRDTQY
v_gene: TRBV6-5; CDR3aa: ASRRTSTHNEQF